This T cell receptor (beta chain) was sequenced during a study of blood T cell repertoires in COVID-19. Study background: Samples representing acute and convalescent COVID-19 were sourced from the United States, Italy and Spain.

The germline gives CDR1 MDHEN, CDR2 SYDVKM. V dropped 6 bases and J dropped 2; count of bases not matched to a gene: 16. The CDR3 is made up of 18 amino acids. Authors' processing steps: Researchers report that nucleated cell counts were estimated from reference gene primer amplification. TCRdb's table, derived via immunoSEQ multiplex PCR, lists solely in-frame clones and lacks some. D and trimming were read from the DNA, whereas the V and J calls and clone size are those reported in that table. The sample yields approximately 300,000 clones, 87% seen once. Cohort 3 donors counted as recovered after two negative PCRs, clearance, or resolved symptoms. This clone was counted between two and nine times.

Sequencing used PBMCs or T cells enriched from blood (not recorded which). This chain joins TRBV28 and TRBJ1-3, with 7 bases identical to TRBD1. The TCR comes from a woman younger than 45 who had recovered from COVID-19. Here the CDR3 DNA reads TGTGCCAGCAGAACTGGGACAGATCAAAGCCTCCCTGGAAACACCATATATTTT. This sequence encodes CASRTGTDQSLPGNTIYF.